Below are 7 T cell receptor beta chains sequenced from a single sample in a study of regulatory T cells in long-lasting Graves disease. Described time point: newly diagnosed GD, antithyroid drugs for less than 3 months. TCR sequences were obtained from RNA taken from PBMCs. Library construction for TCR beta used iRepertoire HTBI primers and Arm-PCR of CDR3 regions. TCRdb independently ran MiXCR on the multiplex PCR reads; one entry per CDR3 protein. The sample holds approximately 390,000 distinct CDR3 sequences; around 15% are singletons and the top ten take 20% to 25%. These data also featured in a second study, about T cells in Graves' hyperthyroidism and ophthalmopathy.

Material: peripheral blood mononuclear cells (PBMCs), obtained at new diagnosis, from a patient treated with antithyroid drugs. All receptors come from a woman younger than 35 with Graves disease.

There are many counts of this clonotype. The chain is built from TRBV28 and TRBJ1-1; D is uncertain. V lost 7 bases to trimming and J lost 5 bases, with 11 bases between them. The CDR3 consists of 12 residues. Germline V gene lookup returns CDR1 MDHEN and CDR2 SYDVKM. Here the CDR3 DNA reads TGTGCCAGCACCGAACATCCAACTGAAGCTTTCTTT. Protein sequence: CASTEHPTEAFF.

This clonotype appeared a few times. The CDR3, as DNA: TGTGCCACCAGCAGAGATTCTACAGGCGGGGCGAGGAATTCACCCCTCCACTTT. Residues: CATSRDSTGGARNSPLHF. This chain links TRBV15 with TRBJ1-6, with a tentative D call TRBD1 (5 bases). The CDR3 is 18 amino acids. V lost 0 bases and J 7 bases, leaving 19 bases between the germline ends. Germline V gene data show CDR1 as LNHNV and CDR2 as YYDKDF (reference sequence).

Details on this clonotype: Since a much larger clone is just one base distant, this may be a read error. The chain uses TRBV20-1 and TRBJ2-1; 9 bases are a match to TRBD2. The DNA end favors TRBJ2-5, so the J call may be wrong. CDR3 length equals 18 residues. CDR1 and CDR2 from the germline V gene are DFQATT and SNEGSKA (reference sequence). CDR3 coding DNA: TGCAGTGCCCAGAAGTGGGGCGGACTAGCGTATGGGAGGGAGACCCAGTACTTC. Translating gives CSAQKWGGLAYGRETQYF.

A remark on this clonotype: A read error may explain this, as a much larger clone is one base away. CDR3 in DNA: TGTGCCAGCAATCCGGGACATTTGAACGCTGAAGCTTTCTTT. Translation: CASNPGHLNAEAFF. The chain recombines TRBV6-1 with TRBJ1-1, with D possibly TRBD1 on 6 matching bases. The CDR3 extends over 14 amino acids. Germline CDR1 reads MNHNS; CDR2 reads SASEGT.

There are many counts of this clonotype. The rearrangement links TRBV7-3 to TRBJ2-3, with 7 bases fitting TRBD2. V lost 2 bases, J lost 2 bases, and 7 bases stayed unmatched. From germline, CDR1 is SGHTA and CDR2 FQGTGA. This CDR3 spans 16 amino acids. CDR3 sequence (DNA): TGTGCCAGCAGCTTAGTCCTCGGGGGGACCACAGATACGCAGTATTTT. Its protein is CASSLVLGGTTDTQYF.

This clonotype was detected ten times or more. This rearrangement joins TRBV9 to TRBJ2-7, with D possibly matching TRBD2 (6 bases). V dropped 3 bases and J dropped 3 bases, with 16 bases sitting between them. Germline values: CDR1 SGDLS, CDR2 YYNGEE. This CDR3 has 15 amino acids. CDR3 sequence: CASSAGGVSGYEQYF. The CDR3 coding sequence is TGTGCCAGCAGCGCCGGCGGGGTTAGCGGCTACGAGCAGTACTTC.

This clonotype was seen only a few times. V usage is TRBV6-1 and J usage is TRBJ2-6; D not certain. Trimming shortened V by 5 bases and J by 0 bases, and 20 bases separated the two germline ends. Germline V gene data show CDR1 as MNHNS and CDR2 as SASEGT. This CDR3 has 19 residues. For the CDR3, the DNA is TGTGCCAGCAGTACCCACCAAGATGAACAGAGCTCTGGGGCCAACGTCCTGACTTTC. Translating it yields CASSTHQDEQSSGANVLTF.